The following is a T cell receptor beta chain sequence with its context. This CDR3 region has 15 residues. Between the trimmed V and J ends, which lost 3 bases and 0 bases, there was a span of 9 bases. CDR1 is MNHNS, CDR2 SASEGT, per germline. The protocol was immunoSEQ multiplex PCR, while the TCRdb copy is restricted to in-frame clones and leaves out a portion. The table includes about 84,000 clones, 65% to 90% detected once. This sample is drawn from a study of control samples from healthy donors and cancer patients. This sequence was found in a man aged 55 to 70 with head and neck cancer. Sequences were obtained from PBMCs. V and J are TRBV6-1 and TRBJ1-3; D gene ambiguous. As DNA, the CDR3 is TGTGCCAGCAGTGAGGGCCCGTTCTCTGGAAACACCATATATTTT. Its translation: CASSEGPFSGNTIYF.